Below are 3 T cell receptor beta chains sequenced from a single sample in a study of cytomegalovirus exposure and HLA in healthy donors. 13 Jbeta primers and 60 Vbeta primers were used for the PCR. Assay: immunoSEQ multiplex PCR; the TCRdb copy retains only in-frame clones and omits some. The table shows about 160,000 clones, with around 84% occurring only once. Material: PBMCs. Receptor source: a man aged 18 to 30 in good health and CMV-seronegative.

The chain couples TRBV28 to TRBJ1-3; tentatively, D is TRBD1 (5 bases). The CDR3 length is 13 residues. V lost 7 bases and J 9 bases, leaving 16 bases between the germline ends. Germline lookup yields CDR1 MDHEN and CDR2 SYDVKM. CDR3 sequence (DNA): TGTGCCAGCACTCTAGCGGGGGTGGGCACCATATATTTT. Translated: CASTLAGVGTIYF.

The chain has TRBV18 and TRBJ1-1, with D unclear. V was clipped by 3 bases and J by 3 bases, with 5 bases between them. This CDR3 has 12 amino acids. Germline CDR1 reads KGHSH; CDR2 reads LQKENI. CDR3 in amino acids: CASSPFDTEAFF. CDR3 nucleotide sequence: TGTGCCAGCTCACCCTTTGACACTGAAGCTTTCTTT.

The V gene is TRBV7-9, the J gene TRBJ2-3, with D perhaps matching TRBD2 (6 bases). This CDR3 contains 16 residues. Trimming stripped 6 bases from V and 3 bases from J, with 19 bases between. Germline CDR1 reads SEHNR; CDR2 reads FQNEAQ (reference sequence). In DNA, the CDR3 is TGTGCCAGCAGTCCAGGGCGGGGCTACCTAACAGATACGCAGTATTTT. Its protein product is CASSPGRGYLTDTQYF.